Listed below are T cell receptor beta chains from one sample, sequenced in a study of T-cell memory formation after mild COVID-19. TCRdb ran MiXCR on the 5' RACE reads and lists one entry per CDR3 protein. The table has a few hundred thousand distinct CDR3 sequences, 14% seen once. Specimen: PBMCs or a T cell subset sorted from them (not recorded which). The receptor source for this set is a man between 18 and 29 years old who had mild COVID-19 (a few samples of this study predate the infection). Cell type and time point are not known. CDR3s include the opening cysteine and the closing phenylalanine or tryptophan. The D gene is left open where the match is weak. The size of a clone is reported for some rows only, either as once, few or many, or as a class for expanded clones.

abundance: few; d_gene: -; v_gene: TRBV11-2; j_gene: TRBJ2-1; CDR3aa: CASSLGRSNEQFF; CDR3nt: TGTGCCAGCAGCTTAGGGCGGAGCAATGAGCAGTTCTTC
abundance: -; d_gene: TRBD1; v_gene: TRBV19; j_gene: TRBJ1-1; CDR3aa: CASTPRQGIGTEAFF; CDR3nt: TGTGCCAGTACCCCCAGACAGGGTATTGGGACTGAAGCTTTCTTT
abundance: many; d_gene: TRBD1; v_gene: TRBV7-2; j_gene: TRBJ2-7; CDR3aa: CASSLRGREDEQYF; CDR3nt: TGTGCCAGCAGCTTAAGGGGGCGAGAGGACGAGCAGTACTTC
abundance: few; d_gene: -; v_gene: TRBV7-2; j_gene: TRBJ1-5; CDR3aa: CASSPVGGLANQPQHF; CDR3nt: TGTGCCAGCAGCCCCGTCGGGGGGCTCGCAAATCAGCCCCAGCATTTT
abundance: few; d_gene: TRBD1; v_gene: TRBV3-1; j_gene: TRBJ2-5; CDR3aa: CASSQDPSDRAGETQYF; CDR3nt: TGTGCCAGCAGCCAAGACCCATCCGACAGGGCAGGAGAGACCCAGTACTTC
abundance: few; d_gene: -; v_gene: TRBV7-2; j_gene: TRBJ2-5; CDR3aa: CASSPTGAPMKTQYF; CDR3nt: TGTGCCAGCAGCCCTACTGGCGCACCCATGAAGACCCAGTACTTC
abundance: many; d_gene: -; v_gene: TRBV11-1; j_gene: TRBJ2-1; CDR3aa: CASRLSYNEQFF; CDR3nt: TGTGCCAGCCGGCTTAGTTACAATGAGCAGTTCTTC
abundance: many; d_gene: -; v_gene: TRBV20-1; j_gene: TRBJ2-3; CDR3aa: CSGQNRATDTQYF; CDR3nt: TGCAGTGGCCAGAACAGGGCCACAGATACGCAGTATTTT
abundance: -; d_gene: -; v_gene: TRBV19; j_gene: TRBJ1-4; CDR3aa: CASRGGEKLFF; CDR3nt: TGTGCCAGCCGTGGGGGAGAAAAACTGTTTTTT
abundance: few; d_gene: -; v_gene: TRBV15; j_gene: TRBJ2-7; CDR3aa: CATSSRAPLEQYF; CDR3nt: TGTGCCACCAGCAGCCGGGCCCCCTTGGAGCAGTACTTC
abundance: -; d_gene: -; v_gene: TRBV2; j_gene: TRBJ2-5; CDR3aa: CASSEAPGKGTQYF; CDR3nt: TGTGCCAGCAGTGAAGCGCCGGGGAAGGGGACCCAGTACTTC
abundance: -; d_gene: -; v_gene: TRBV9; j_gene: TRBJ2-1; CDR3aa: CASSVGGGVDSYNEQFF; CDR3nt: TGTGCCAGCAGCGTAGGCGGAGGGGTGGACTCCTACAATGAGCAGTTCTTC
abundance: few; d_gene: TRBD1; v_gene: TRBV5-1; j_gene: TRBJ1-5; CDR3aa: CASSLEGQGGPQHF; CDR3nt: TGCGCCAGCAGCTTGGAAGGACAGGGGGGACCCCAGCATTTT
abundance: few; d_gene: -; v_gene: TRBV6-4; j_gene: TRBJ2-5; CDR3aa: CASSDGAVKETQYF; CDR3nt: TGTGCCAGCAGTGACGGGGCAGTAAAAGAGACCCAGTACTTC
abundance: -; d_gene: -; v_gene: TRBV4-2; j_gene: TRBJ1-1; CDR3aa: CASSSRIWGEAFF; CDR3nt: TGTGCCAGCAGTTCCCGGATCTGGGGTGAAGCTTTCTTT
abundance: -; d_gene: -; v_gene: TRBV12-3/TRBV12-4; j_gene: TRBJ2-4; CDR3aa: CASSLEGRDIQYF; CDR3nt: TGTGCCAGCAGTTTAGAAGGACGGGACATTCAGTACTTC
abundance: few; d_gene: -; v_gene: TRBV5-6; j_gene: TRBJ2-7; CDR3aa: CASSLNFKGLGQYF; CDR3nt: TGTGCCAGCAGCTTGAACTTCAAGGGCCTGGGGCAGTACTTC
abundance: many; d_gene: -; v_gene: TRBV20-1; j_gene: TRBJ2-7; CDR3aa: CSARDHQGPYEQYF; CDR3nt: TGCAGTGCTAGAGATCACCAGGGGCCCTACGAGCAGTACTTC
abundance: -; d_gene: -; v_gene: TRBV7-3; j_gene: TRBJ2-5; CDR3aa: CASSLSGQETQYF; CDR3nt: TGTGCCAGCAGCCTTTCCGGCCAAGAGACCCAGTACTTC
abundance: -; d_gene: TRBD2; v_gene: TRBV12-3/TRBV12-4; j_gene: TRBJ2-1; CDR3aa: CASTPGGGQFF; CDR3nt: TGTGCCAGCACCCCCGGGGGGGGCCAGTTCTTC
abundance: few; d_gene: TRBD2; v_gene: TRBV7-3; j_gene: TRBJ2-1; CDR3aa: CASSLGQRGNEQFF; CDR3nt: TGTGCCAGCAGCCTAGGTCAGCGGGGCAATGAGCAGTTCTTC
abundance: few; d_gene: -; v_gene: TRBV15; j_gene: TRBJ2-3; CDR3aa: CATSRDRNTDTQYF; CDR3nt: TGTGCCACCAGCAGAGACAGGAACACAGATACGCAGTATTTT
abundance: many; d_gene: -; v_gene: TRBV6-5; j_gene: TRBJ1-1; CDR3aa: CASSYAGNTEAFF; CDR3nt: TGTGCCAGCAGTTACGCAGGGAACACTGAAGCTTTCTTT
abundance: -; d_gene: -; v_gene: TRBV15; j_gene: TRBJ1-6; CDR3aa: CATSSRFLNSPLHF; CDR3nt: TGTGCCACCAGCTCCCGTTTTCTAAATTCACCCCTCCACTTT
abundance: many; d_gene: -; v_gene: TRBV5-1; j_gene: TRBJ2-3; CDR3aa: CASSSRAGTDTQYF; CDR3nt: TGCGCCAGCAGCTCTCGGGCAGGAACAGATACGCAGTATTTT
abundance: -; d_gene: -; v_gene: TRBV25-1; j_gene: TRBJ1-5; CDR3aa: CASSKGGRQPQHF; CDR3nt: TGTGCCAGCAGTAAAGGGGGGCGGCAGCCCCAGCATTTT
abundance: -; d_gene: TRBD1; v_gene: TRBV5-1; j_gene: TRBJ2-5; CDR3aa: CASSPGQGAVETQYF; CDR3nt: TGCGCCAGCAGCCCCGGACAGGGGGCGGTGGAGACCCAGTACTTC
abundance: many; d_gene: TRBD2; v_gene: TRBV7-6; j_gene: TRBJ2-1; CDR3aa: CASSLGAGGPNEQFF; CDR3nt: TGTGCCAGCAGCTTAGGAGCGGGGGGGCCCAATGAGCAGTTCTTC
abundance: few; d_gene: -; v_gene: TRBV7-9; j_gene: TRBJ1-5; CDR3aa: CAGSSGTPNQPQHF; CDR3nt: TGTGCCGGATCTTCCGGGACACCAAATCAGCCCCAGCATTTT
abundance: -; d_gene: -; v_gene: TRBV20-1; j_gene: TRBJ1-1; CDR3aa: CSARVGAFF; CDR3nt: TGCAGTGCTAGAGTAGGAGCTTTCTTT
abundance: few; d_gene: TRBD2; v_gene: TRBV12-3/TRBV12-4; j_gene: TRBJ2-5; CDR3aa: CASSPLAGGLGTQYF; CDR3nt: TGTGCCAGCAGTCCCTTGGCGGGGGGGTTGGGGACCCAGTACTTC